The 25 T cell receptor beta chains reported below all come from one sample, sequenced in a study of identical twins. A single record per CDR3 protein comes from TCRdb applying MiXCR to the 5' RACE reads. Of more than 650,000 distinct CDR3 sequences in the sample, 6% to 6.5% were seen once. Sequencing was done on a sample of naive T cells sorted from blood. Receptor source: a man aged 18 to 35 in good health.

This clonotype has more than one count but fewer than ten. This chain links TRBV7-2 with TRBJ2-7, with D possibly TRBD2 on 6 matching bases. Germline CDR1 is SGHTA and CDR2 is FQGNSA. The germline V and J ends were trimmed by 3 bases and 4 bases, with 16 bases remaining between them. There are 15 residues in the CDR3. CDR3 sequence (DNA): TGTGCCAGCAGCTTTGCGGGACCGGTGAGGTACGAGCAGTACTTC. Translating it yields CASSFAGPVRYEQYF.

In its sample, this clonotype was seen many times. The chain uses TRBV5-1 and TRBJ2-1, with 9 bases fitting TRBD2. There are 16 residues in the CDR3. CDR1 is SGHRS, CDR2 YFSETQ, per germline. The V gene end was trimmed by 0 bases and the J gene end by 3 bases; junction bases not matched to a gene: 4. The CDR3 sequence is CASSLGLADGYNEQFF. In DNA form, the CDR3 reads TGCGCCAGCAGCTTGGGACTAGCGGATGGCTACAATGAGCAGTTCTTC. The variable domain in full, with the rest retrieved from reference TRBV5-1 and TRBJ2-1, is KAGVTQTPRYLIKTRGQQVTLSCSPISGHRSVSWYQQTPGQGLQFLFEYFSETQRNKGNFPGRFSGRQFSNSRSEMNVSTLELGDSALYLCASSLGLADGYNEQFFGPGTRLTVL.

This rearrangement joins TRBV7-9 to TRBJ1-1, with D uncertain. Germline loops: CDR1 SEHNR, CDR2 FQNEAQ (reference sequence). The CDR3 runs 13 residues. V was pared by 5 bases and J by 13 bases, with 20 bases between. The CDR3 nucleotides read TGTGCCAGCAGCCCGAGGACTGGCTCGGAGGTTTTCTTT. It codes for CASSPRTGSEVFF. The whole variable domain, filled in from reference TRBV7-9 and TRBJ1-1, reads DTGVSQNPRHKITKRGQNVTFRCDPISEHNRLYWYRQTLGQGPEFLTYFQNEAQLEKSRLLSDRFSAERPKGSFSTLEIQRTEQGDSAMYLCASSPRTGSEVFFGQGTRLTVV.

The rearrangement links TRBV18 to TRBJ1-4; 7 nucleotides align to TRBD1. The CDR3 has 16 amino acids. Trimming cost V 6 bases and J 0 bases; bases outside gene matches: 7. Germline V lookup: CDR1 KGHSH, CDR2 LQKENI. The CDR3 nucleotides are TGTGCCAGCTCCGCGAGAACAGGGGCAACTAATGAAAAACTGTTTTTT. It specifies CASSARTGATNEKLFF.

This chain joins TRBV12-3 or TRBV12-4 and TRBJ2-5; D call uncertain. This CDR3 is built from 15 residues. V was pared by 6 bases and J by 5 bases, with 19 bases between. The CDR3 DNA reads as TGTGCCAGCAGCATTAATGAGTTGGTGGGGGAGACCCAGTACTTC. It yields the protein CASSINELVGETQYF.

This clonotype appeared many times. This sequence joins TRBV12-3 or TRBV12-4 and TRBJ2-1; 8 bases line up with TRBD2. V was clipped by 5 bases and J by 7 bases; unmatched bases: 13. This CDR3 is 16 amino acids long. Here the CDR3 DNA reads TGTGCCAGCAGTGCTAGGGGGACTAGTCGGACGAATGAGCAGTTCTTC. This codes for CASSARGTSRTNEQFF.

This clonotype was counted only a few times. CDR3 bases: TGTGCCAGCAGCTCTTACAGGGGATTCAGCACAGATACGCAGTATTTT. Translating it yields CASSSYRGFSTDTQYF. The V call is TRBV5-4, the J call TRBJ2-3; TRBD1 matches at 7 bases. The J segment lost 0 bases and the V segment lost 3 bases, leaving 7 bases of the junction unmatched. The CDR3 spans 16 residues. CDR1 is SGHNT, CDR2 YYREEE, per germline (reference sequence).

This clonotype was counted ten times or more. The chain combines TRBV5-1 with TRBJ2-1; D not certain. The germline CDR1 and CDR2 sequences are SGHRS and YFSETQ. CDR3 length: 16 residues. Between the trimmed V and J ends, which lost 5 bases and 8 bases, there was a span of 23 bases. The CDR3 here is CASRIQGPPASHEQFF. The CDR3 region has the DNA TGCGCCAGCAGGATACAAGGCCCTCCCGCAAGTCATGAGCAGTTCTTC. Complete variable domain (other parts from reference TRBV5-1 and TRBJ2-1): KAGVTQTPRYLIKTRGQQVTLSCSPISGHRSVSWYQQTPGQGLQFLFEYFSETQRNKGNFPGRFSGRQFSNSRSEMNVSTLELGDSALYLCASRIQGPPASHEQFFGPGTRLTVL.

This clonotype appeared many times. The V call is TRBV19, the J call TRBJ2-3; D is perhaps TRBD1 or TRBD2 (5 bases each). This CDR3 has 15 residues. The ends were cut back, 4 bases at V and 6 bases at J, with 17 bases in the middle. Germline loops: CDR1 LNHDA, CDR2 SQIVND (reference sequence). CDR3 region: CASSTRDLGRDTQYF. The CDR3 DNA follows: TGTGCCAGTAGTACCCGGGACCTGGGGCGGGATACGCAGTATTTT.

The chain carries TRBV11-3 and TRBJ2-5, with 8 bases matching TRBD1. The CDR3 covers 17 residues. V dropped 1 base and J dropped 5; count of bases not matched to a gene: 12. Germline CDR1 is SGHNT and CDR2 is YENEEA. CDR3 sequence: CASSLGSQGAMLETQYF. The CDR3 nucleotides read TGTGCCAGCAGCTTAGGGTCTCAGGGGGCTATGTTGGAGACCCAGTACTTC.

This clonotype was found many times. This chain uses TRBV12-3 or TRBV12-4 with TRBJ2-1; D is possibly TRBD1 (6 bases). The CDR3 runs 13 residues. V was clipped by 3 bases and J by 6 bases, with 9 bases between them. The CDR3 reads CASSFSGVNEQFF. CDR3 DNA: TGTGCCAGCAGTTTTTCAGGGGTCAATGAGCAGTTCTTC.

This clonotype was seen at least ten times. The rearrangement uses TRBV24-1 and TRBJ2-5, with TRBD1 identical over 7 bases. The CDR3 has 12 amino acids. V dropped 9 bases and J dropped 2; count of bases not matched to a gene: 2. Per germline, CDR1 KGHDR and CDR2 SFDVKD. CDR3 sequence reads: CATGTAQETQYF. The CDR3 DNA follows: TGTGCCACCGGGACAGCTCAAGAGACCCAGTACTTC.

Ten or more counts support this clonotype. The gene calls are TRBV5-1 and TRBJ2-7, with TRBD2 as a possible D gene (6 bases). V was trimmed by 0 bases and J by 4 bases, leaving 11 bases between them. The CDR3 has 14 amino acids. The V gene's germline CDR1 is SGHRS and CDR2 YFSETQ. The CDR3 protein is CASSLAPGLYEQYV. The DNA for the CDR3 is TGCGCCAGCAGCTTGGCGCCGGGACTTTACGAGCAGTACGTC.

CDR3 in amino acids: CAISESATSGSSTDTQYF. CDR3 in DNA: TGTGCCATCAGTGAGTCTGCGACTAGCGGATCTAGCACAGATACGCAGTATTTT. The genes are TRBV10-3 and TRBJ2-3; 9 nucleotides line up with TRBD2. Germline V gives CDR1 ENHRY, CDR2 SYGVKD. The CDR3 sequence is 18 residues long. Unmatched junction bases numbered 7, after V lost 0 bases and J lost 0 bases.

This clonotype turned up a few times. The CDR3 DNA follows: TGTGCCAGCAGCGAGGCGGCAGCAGATCAACTGTTTTTT. This gives the protein CASSEAAADQLFF. The V and J genes are TRBV25-1 and TRBJ1-4; D gene ambiguous. The V end was cut by 6 bases, the J end by 12 bases, with 17 bases between. The CDR3 covers 13 residues. CDR1 and CDR2 from the germline V gene are MGHDK and SYGVNS.

This clonotype showed up many times. CDR3 bases: TGTGCCAGCAGGACTAGCCTGGAGCAGTTCTTC. This gives the protein CASRTSLEQFF. The rearrangement uses TRBV12-3 or TRBV12-4 and TRBJ2-1; 7 positions match TRBD2. Trimming cost V 6 bases and J 10 bases; bases outside gene matches: 3. The CDR3 sequence is 11 residues long.

This clonotype was counted a few times. V gene TRBV7-2 combines with J gene TRBJ2-7; either TRBD1 or TRBD2 may supply D (5 bases each). Per the germline V gene, CDR1 is SGHTA and CDR2 is FQGNSA. The V end was cut by 5 bases, the J end by 2 bases, with 16 bases between. This CDR3 comprises 15 residues. The CDR3 reads CASSGQPGRTYEQYF. The CDR3, as DNA: TGTGCCAGCAGCGGGCAGCCGGGACGGACCTACGAGCAGTACTTC. Looking up the rest from reference TRBV7-2 and TRBJ2-7 gives the full variable domain: GAGVSQSPSNKVTEKGKDVELRCDPISGHTALYWYRQSLGQGLEFLIYFQGNSAPDKSGLPSDRFSAERTGGSVSTLTIQRTQQEDSAVYLCASSGQPGRTYEQYFGPGTRLTVT.

This clonotype was seen a few times. Here the CDR3 DNA reads TGTGCCAGCAGCTTAAGGCTGATGGGGGGTGAGCAGTTCTTC. Translated: CASSLRLMGGEQFF. The rearrangement links TRBV7-2 to TRBJ2-1; D might be TRBD2 (6 bases). The germline gives CDR1 SGHTA, CDR2 FQGNSA. V lost 2 bases to trimming and J lost 9 bases, with 14 bases between them. The length of the CDR3 is 14 residues.

In this sample, this clonotype turned up a few times. The chain links TRBV7-9 to TRBJ2-3, with 7 bases matching TRBD1. Germline lookup yields CDR1 SEHNR and CDR2 FQNEAQ (reference sequence). This CDR3 region has 14 residues. Trimming cost V 5 bases and J 2 bases; bases outside gene matches: 4. Written as DNA, the CDR3 is TGTGCCAGCAGCCCGGGACAGTACACAGATACGCAGTATTTT. Protein product: CASSPGQYTDTQYF. Full variable domain (remainder filled in from reference TRBV7-9 and TRBJ2-3): DTGVSQNPRHKITKRGQNVTFRCDPISEHNRLYWYRQTLGQGPEFLTYFQNEAQLEKSRLLSDRFSAERPKGSFSTLEIQRTEQGDSAMYLCASSPGQYTDTQYFGPGTRLTVL.

This clonotype was detected many times. The rearrangement uses TRBV11-2 and TRBJ1-5, with 9 bases matching TRBD1. This CDR3 has 15 residues. Germline CDR1 SGHAT, CDR2 FQNNGV. V was pared by 11 bases and J by 3 bases, with 11 bases of the junction left unmatched. This chain's CDR3 is CASAAGTGNNQPQHF. CDR3 bases: TGTGCCTCAGCCGCGGGGACAGGGAACAATCAGCCCCAGCATTTT.

The J gene is TRBJ1-5, the V gene TRBV5-1; TRBD1 matches 9 bases. The junction had 5 bases not matched to a gene; V was cut back by 4 bases and J by 3 bases. The CDR3 is made up of 15 amino acids. Germline V gives CDR1 SGHRS, CDR2 YFSETQ. DNA for the CDR3: TGCGCCAGCAGCCCGGACAGGGGCCACAATCAGCCCCAGCATTTT. Translation gives CASSPDRGHNQPQHF.

This clonotype was picked up a small number of times. The chain couples TRBV7-9 to TRBJ1-4; 9 bases fit TRBD1. V shed 5 bases, J shed 5 bases, and the junction held 9 bases outside the gene matches. The CDR3 is made up of 16 amino acids. Germline CDR1 and CDR2: SEHNR and FQNEAQ (reference sequence). CDR3 coding DNA: TGTGCCAGCAGCACCTGGGGACAGGGCGGAAATGAAAAACTGTTTTTT. Protein sequence: CASSTWGQGGNEKLFF.

This clonotype was seen at least ten times. The rearrangement uses TRBV6-4 and TRBJ2-1; 10 nucleotides match TRBD2. Per the germline V gene, CDR1 is MRHNA and CDR2 is SNTAGT. The J segment lost 6 bases and the V segment lost 6 bases, leaving 20 bases of the junction unmatched. The CDR3 extends over 19 amino acids. For the CDR3, the DNA is TGTGCCAGCAGCCTTTTAGCGGGGGGCCTTGGGAGAGTTGTCAATGAGCAGTTCTTC. Its protein is CASSLLAGGLGRVVNEQFF.

There are a few counts of this clonotype. The chain employs TRBV5-5 and TRBJ2-5, with D tentatively TRBD1 or TRBD2 (5 bases each). Looked up from germline, CDR1 is SGHKS and CDR2 is YYEKEE (reference sequence). V was trimmed by 7 bases and J by 5 bases, leaving 18 bases between them. CDR3 size: 14 residues. The CDR3 sequence is CASRSEGLLETQYF. The CDR3 coding sequence is TGTGCCAGCCGAAGCGAGGGGTTGTTGGAGACCCAGTACTTC.

This chain links TRBV7-9 with TRBJ2-1; D might be TRBD1 (5 bases). V lost 5 bases and J lost 14, with 13 bases in between. Germline V CDR1 and CDR2: SEHNR, FQNEAQ (reference sequence). CDR3 size: 11 residues. The CDR3 nucleotides are TGTGCCAGCAGCCAGGCACTACAGGAGTTCTTC. Translating gives CASSQALQEFF.